These 14 T cell receptor beta chains were all obtained from the same sample, sequenced in a study of shared clonotypes between healthy human individuals. Only in-frame clones appear in the TCRdb table, and some are missing; sequencing was by immunoSEQ multiplex PCR. Altogether 2,500,000 or so clones are present, roughly 92% being singletons, with the ten largest covering 0.3% to 0.4%. The sample taken for sequencing was naive CD4+ T cells from PBMCs. As to subset: CD45RA+ positively selected. The receptors were gathered from a man aged 18 to 29 in good health. Some clones in this sample may be carry-over from other donors' samples.

About this clone itself: The same CDR3 can be traced to other DNA sequences in this sample. The chain combines TRBV7-9 with TRBJ2-5; D remains unclear. V lost 1 base, J lost 2 bases, and 11 bases lay in between. The CDR3 has 15 residues. Germline V lookup: CDR1 SEHNR, CDR2 FQNEAQ (reference sequence). Written as DNA, the CDR3 is TGTGCCAGCAGCTTAGGGGGTCAGCCACAAGAGACCCAGTACTTC. Residues: CASSLGGQPQETQYF. Complete variable domain (other parts from reference TRBV7-9 and TRBJ2-5): DTGVSQNPRHKITKRGQNVTFRCDPISEHNRLYWYRQTLGQGPEFLTYFQNEAQLEKSRLLSDRFSAERPKGSFSTLEIQRTEQGDSAMYLCASSLGGQPQETQYFGPGTRLLVL.

V is TRBV6-1 and J is TRBJ1-1, with TRBD1 matching 8 bases. This CDR3 has 18 amino acids. CDR1 and CDR2 from the germline V gene are MNHNS and SASEGT. With 2 bases clipped from V and 0 bases from J, the junction kept 11 bases outside the gene matches. CDR3 nucleotides: TGTGCCAGCAGTGAACGCAATCCAGGGGGCCCCATGAACACTGAAGCTTTCTTT. As protein: CASSERNPGGPMNTEAFF.

V is TRBV2 and J is TRBJ2-7; 14 nucleotides match TRBD2. The V and J ends lost 4 bases and 0 bases, in that order; junction bases with no gene match: 11. The CDR3 sequence is 19 residues long. Germline CDR1 is SNHLY and CDR2 is FYNNEI. As DNA, the CDR3 is TGTGCCAGCAGTGGCCCTGGGACTAGCGGGAGAACGGGCTCCTACGAGCAGTACTTC. As protein: CASSGPGTSGRTGSYEQYF. The variable domain in full, completed from reference TRBV2 and TRBJ2-7, reads EPEVTQTPSHQVTQMGQEVILRCVPISNHLYFYWYRQILGQKVEFLVSFYNNEISEKSEIFDDQFSVERPDGSNFTLKIRSTKLEDSAMYFCASSGPGTSGRTGSYEQYFGPGTRLTVT.

This clone was seen just once. V usage is TRBV2 and J usage is TRBJ2-3; 8 nucleotides match TRBD2. CDR3 length: 14 residues. Germline values: CDR1 SNHLY, CDR2 FYNNEI. V was pared by 5 bases and J by 1 base, with 2 bases of the junction left unmatched. CDR3 sequence reads: CASSWGLGTDTQYF. As DNA, the CDR3 is TGTGCCAGCAGTTGGGGACTAGGCACAGATACGCAGTATTTT.

This clone has a single count. J is TRBJ2-4 and V is TRBV4-2; 9 bases align to TRBD2. Per the germline V gene, CDR1 is LGHNA and CDR2 is YNFKEQ. The CDR3 has 15 amino acids. The V segment lost 4 bases and the J segment 8 bases; nucleotides outside the gene matches: 9. Written as DNA, the CDR3 is TGTGCCAGCAGCCCCCGGGACCGCGGGGGGGACATTCAGTACTTC. Protein: CASSPRDRGGDIQYF.

The rearrangement uses TRBV5-1 and TRBJ2-3; D gene uncertain. Per germline, CDR1 SGHRS and CDR2 YFSETQ. V lost 7 bases, J lost 7 bases, and 10 bases lay in between. The CDR3 spans 11 residues. The CDR3 sequence is CASGTDHTQYF. Written as DNA, the CDR3 is TGCGCCAGCGGAACGGACCATACGCAGTATTTT. Full variable domain (rest looked up from reference TRBV5-1 and TRBJ2-3): KAGVTQTPRYLIKTRGQQVTLSCSPISGHRSVSWYQQTPGQGLQFLFEYFSETQRNKGNFPGRFSGRQFSNSRSEMNVSTLELGDSALYLCASGTDHTQYFGPGTRLTVL.

The rearrangement uses TRBV5-1 and TRBJ2-7, with D perhaps TRBD2 (5 bases). The length of the CDR3 is 14 residues. Germline loops: CDR1 SGHRS, CDR2 YFSETQ. V lost 6 bases and J lost 5, with 18 bases in between. The CDR3 DNA sequence: TGCGCCAGCAAGGGAGCGAGTGTAGCCAACGAGCAGTACTTC. Translating it yields CASKGASVANEQYF.

This chain joins TRBV7-9 and TRBJ2-3; 8 nucleotides agree with TRBD2. This CDR3 spans 16 amino acids. Losses at the gene ends were 6 bases for V and 2 bases for J; bases not matched to a gene: 10. Germline V gene data show CDR1 as SEHNR and CDR2 as FQNEAQ (reference sequence). CDR3 coding DNA: TGTGCCAGCAGGGACCCGGGACTAGGGTTCACAGATACGCAGTATTTT. It codes for CASRDPGLGFTDTQYF.

This chain connects TRBV27 to TRBJ1-5; D might be TRBD1 (6 bases). The CDR3 has 16 amino acids. Germline-derived CDR1 and CDR2 are MNHEY and SMNVEV (reference sequence). V was pared by 3 bases and J by 7 bases, with 19 bases between. This CDR3 reads CASSFRLQGSGQPQHF. Written as DNA, the CDR3 is TGTGCCAGCAGTTTCCGCCTACAGGGTTCGGGACAGCCCCAGCATTTT.

The chain is built from TRBV5-1 and TRBJ1-5, with D perhaps matching TRBD1 (6 bases). Looked up from germline, CDR1 is SGHRS and CDR2 is YFSETQ. This CDR3 is built from 12 residues. V lost 5 bases and J 15 bases, leaving 18 bases between the germline ends. The CDR3 DNA sequence: TGCGCCAGCAGTTCCAGACAGGTCGTACCGCATTTT. Protein: CASSSRQVVPHF.

V gene TRBV7-9 combines with J gene TRBJ2-1; D is unclear. Germline V gene lookup returns CDR1 SEHNR and CDR2 FQNEAQ (reference sequence). The V and J ends lost 2 bases and 9 bases respectively, with 14 bases between them. The CDR3 totals 14 residues. The CDR3 loop reads CASSLHNAVAEQFF. The CDR3 bases are TGTGCCAGCAGCTTACACAATGCCGTGGCTGAGCAGTTCTTC.

CDR3 DNA: TGCAGCGTTTCCTTCGACAGGGCCGCCTATGGCTACACCTTC. It codes for CSVSFDRAAYGYTF. The chain uses TRBV29-1 and TRBJ1-2; 7 bases agree with TRBD1. The ends lost 5 bases at V and 4 bases at J; junction bases unmatched: 10. Germline-derived CDR1 and CDR2 are SQVTM and ANQGSEA. The CDR3 contains 14 residues.

The chain links TRBV2 to TRBJ1-5; D may be TRBD1 (5 bases). This CDR3 contains 15 residues. Trimming pared 6 bases from V and 0 bases from J, leaving 12 bases between. Per the germline V gene, CDR1 is SNHLY and CDR2 is FYNNEI. In DNA, the CDR3 is TGTGCCAGCAGGGTAGACAGAATTAGCAATCAGCCCCAGCATTTT. The encoded protein is CASRVDRISNQPQHF. Full variable domain (remainder filled in from reference TRBV2 and TRBJ1-5): EPEVTQTPSHQVTQMGQEVILRCVPISNHLYFYWYRQILGQKVEFLVSFYNNEISEKSEIFDDQFSVERPDGSNFTLKIRSTKLEDSAMYFCASRVDRISNQPQHFGDGTRLSIL.

Here the CDR3 DNA reads TGTGCCACCGCATTCGACAGGGGGCATTCACCCCTCCACTTT. This gives the protein CATAFDRGHSPLHF. The chain has TRBV6-5 and TRBJ1-6; TRBD1 matches at 10 bases. V was pared by 10 bases and J by 8 bases, with 8 bases of the junction left unmatched. Per the germline V gene, CDR1 is MNHEY and CDR2 is SVGAGI. This CDR3 is 14 amino acids long.